This T cell receptor (beta chain) stems from a study of blood T cell repertoires in COVID-19. Study-level information: Samples taken during acute and convalescent COVID-19 were collected in the United States, Italy and Spain.

This CDR3 is 17 amino acids long. Germline V gene lookup returns CDR1 LGHNA and CDR2 YNFKEQ. With 1 base clipped from V and 4 bases from J, the junction kept 9 bases outside the gene matches. This clone was observed once. Libraries were prepared by immunoSEQ multiplex PCR; TCRdb keeps only in-frame clonotypes and omits some of them. The table lists 250,000 or so clones, 83% of them singletons, with around 5.9% in the top ten. The clonotype comes from a human donor in a cohort sampled during active COVID-19. This rearrangement joins TRBV4-2 to TRBJ2-1; 8 bases agree with TRBD2. The specimen sequenced was peripheral blood. CDR3 DNA sequence: TGTGCCAGCAGCCAAGCTTTATCCGGGGGGGCATACAATGAGCAGTTCTTC. It yields the protein CASSQALSGGAYNEQFF.